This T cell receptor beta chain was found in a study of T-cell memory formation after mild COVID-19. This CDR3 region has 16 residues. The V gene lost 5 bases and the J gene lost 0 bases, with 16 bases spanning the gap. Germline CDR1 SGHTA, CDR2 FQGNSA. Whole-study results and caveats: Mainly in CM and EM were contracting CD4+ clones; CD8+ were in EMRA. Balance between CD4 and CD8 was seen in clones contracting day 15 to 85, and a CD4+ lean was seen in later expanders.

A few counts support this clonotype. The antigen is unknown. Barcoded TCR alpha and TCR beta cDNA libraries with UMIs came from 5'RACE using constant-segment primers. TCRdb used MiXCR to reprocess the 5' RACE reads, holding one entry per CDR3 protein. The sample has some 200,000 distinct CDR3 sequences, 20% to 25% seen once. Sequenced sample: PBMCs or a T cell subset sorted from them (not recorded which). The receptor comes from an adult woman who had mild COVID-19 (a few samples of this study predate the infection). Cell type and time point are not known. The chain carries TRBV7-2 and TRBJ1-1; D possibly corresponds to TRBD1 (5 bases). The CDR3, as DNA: TGTGCCAGCAGCGTGGGACGGATCGCCATGAACACTGAAGCTTTCTTT. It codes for CASSVGRIAMNTEAFF.